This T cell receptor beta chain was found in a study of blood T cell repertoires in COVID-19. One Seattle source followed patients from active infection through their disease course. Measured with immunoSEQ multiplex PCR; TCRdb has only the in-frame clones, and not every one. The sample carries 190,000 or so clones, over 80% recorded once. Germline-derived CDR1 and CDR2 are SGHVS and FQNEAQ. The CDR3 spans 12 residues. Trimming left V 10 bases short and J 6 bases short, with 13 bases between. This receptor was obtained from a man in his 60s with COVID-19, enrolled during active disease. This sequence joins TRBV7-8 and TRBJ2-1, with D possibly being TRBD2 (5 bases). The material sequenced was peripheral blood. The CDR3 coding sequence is TGTGCCATCTCAACTAGACCCAATGAGCAGTTCTTC. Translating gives CAISTRPNEQFF.